Listed here is a single TCR beta chain. The antigen remains undetermined. These data originate in a study of cytomegalovirus exposure and HLA in healthy donors. Points from the study as a whole: An Asian-associated ancestry cluster reportedly showed fewer N-insertions than the approximately 670-donor mean in a later analysis. Indistinguishable V segments, including TRBV6-2 and TRBV6-3, were excluded.

Germline V gene data show CDR1 as SEHNR and CDR2 as FQNEAQ (reference sequence). This CDR3 is 13 amino acids long. V dropped 4 bases and J dropped 9; count of bases not matched to a gene: 5. The PCR made use of 60 Vbeta and 13 Jbeta primers. Some clones are missing from TCRdb's copy, which holds only in-frame ones; the method was immunoSEQ multiplex PCR. Of 150,000 to 200,000 clones in the sample, roughly 77% were seen once. This sequence originates from a woman between 45 and 60 years old in good health and CMV-seronegative. This rearrangement joins TRBV7-9 to TRBJ1-4, with 7 bases identical to TRBD1. The specimen sequenced was PBMCs. The CDR3 sequence is CASSSGQVQKLFF. CDR3 nucleotides: TGTGCCAGCAGCTCCGGACAGGTGCAAAAACTGTTTTTT.